This T cell receptor (beta chain) was documented in a study of OX40 agonist ivuxolimab in advanced cancers. Study details: Dose-escalation patients' cancers were hepatocellular carcinoma, melanoma, renal cell or head and neck cancer. Notes on the study in general: The antigens recognized by the expanded peripheral T cells, that is their antigen specificity, were not determined.

Remarks on this clone: Its target is unknown.

Generated by immunoSEQ multiplex PCR, the TCRdb table keeps only in-frame clones and is missing some. The table shows approximately 38,000 clones, with roughly 85% occurring only once. There are 16 residues in the CDR3. Germline V gene lookup returns CDR1 SGDLS and CDR2 YYNGEE. V trimming: 2 bases; J trimming: 4 bases; junction bases outside the gene matches: 7. The TCR sequence derives from an adult with an advanced solid tumor such as melanoma, head and neck, liver or kidney cancer. The sample consisted of CD4+ or CD8+ T cells sorted from blood, taken in a trial of the OX40 agonist ivuxolimab. The genes are TRBV9 and TRBJ2-2; 8 nucleotides match TRBD1. CDR3 residues: CASSVRTGLGTGELFF. CDR3 DNA: TGTGCCAGCAGCGTCAGGACAGGGTTGGGCACCGGGGAGCTGTTTTTT. Full variable domain (missing parts from reference TRBV9 and TRBJ2-2): DSGVTQTPKHLITATGQRVTLRCSPRSGDLSVYWYQQSLDQGLQFLIQYYNGEERAKGNILERFSAQQFPDLHSELNLSSLELGDSALYFCASSVRTGLGTGELFFGEGSRLTVL.